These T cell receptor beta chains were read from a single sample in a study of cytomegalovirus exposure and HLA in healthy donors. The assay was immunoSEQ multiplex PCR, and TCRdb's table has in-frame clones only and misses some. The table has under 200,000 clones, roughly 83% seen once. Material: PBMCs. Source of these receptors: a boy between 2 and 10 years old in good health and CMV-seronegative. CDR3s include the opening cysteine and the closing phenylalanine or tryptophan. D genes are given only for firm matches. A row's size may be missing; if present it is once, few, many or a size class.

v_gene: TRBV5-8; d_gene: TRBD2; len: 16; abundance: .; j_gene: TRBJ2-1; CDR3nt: TGTGCCAGCAGCTTGGGTAGGACTAGCGGGAGGGATGAGCAGTTCTTC; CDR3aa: CASSLGRTSGRDEQFF
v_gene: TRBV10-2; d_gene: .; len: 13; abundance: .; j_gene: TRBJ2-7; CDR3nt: TGCGCCAGCAGTGGCGGGACAGCGTACGAGCAGTACTTC; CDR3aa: CASSGGTAYEQYF
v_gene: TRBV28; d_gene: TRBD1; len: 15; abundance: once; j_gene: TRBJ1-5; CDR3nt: TGTGCCAGCAGTAAACCGGGACAGAGCAATCAGCCCCAGCATTTT; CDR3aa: CASSKPGQSNQPQHF
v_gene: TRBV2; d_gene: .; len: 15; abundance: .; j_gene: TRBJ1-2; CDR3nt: TGTGCCAGCAGTGATTACCTTTCGGACAGCTATGGCTACACCTTC; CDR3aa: CASSDYLSDSYGYTF
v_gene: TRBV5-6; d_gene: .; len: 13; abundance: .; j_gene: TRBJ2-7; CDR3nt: TGTGCCAGCAGCTTGGGAGGGTTGTACGAGCAGTACTTC; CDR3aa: CASSLGGLYEQYF
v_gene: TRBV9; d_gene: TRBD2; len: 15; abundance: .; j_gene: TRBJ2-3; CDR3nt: TGTGCCAGCAGCTGGACTAGCGGGAGCACAGATACGCAGTATTTT; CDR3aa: CASSWTSGSTDTQYF
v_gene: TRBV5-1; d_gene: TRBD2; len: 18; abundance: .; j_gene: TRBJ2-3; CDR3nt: TGCGCCAGCAGCGAAGGACTAGCGGGAGGGCAAGGGCGGGATACGCAGTATTTT; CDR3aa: CASSEGLAGGQGRDTQYF
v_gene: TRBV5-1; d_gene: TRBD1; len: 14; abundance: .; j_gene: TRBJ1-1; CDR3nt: TGCGCCAGCAGCTTGGGACAGGGAAGAACTGAAGCTTTCTTT; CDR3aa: CASSLGQGRTEAFF
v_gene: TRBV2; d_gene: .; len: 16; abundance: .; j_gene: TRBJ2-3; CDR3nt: TGTGCCAGCTCCCGGCTTGGGGCCGGGAGCACAGATACGCAGTATTTT; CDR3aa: CASSRLGAGSTDTQYF
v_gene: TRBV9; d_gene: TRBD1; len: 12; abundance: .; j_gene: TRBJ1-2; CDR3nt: TGTGCCAGCTACAGGGGTTCCTATGGCTACACCTTC; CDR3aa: CASYRGSYGYTF
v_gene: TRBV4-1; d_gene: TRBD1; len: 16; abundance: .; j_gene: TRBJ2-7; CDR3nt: TGCGCCAGCAGCCAAGTCTGGAGGGACAGGGCCTACGAGCAGTACTTC; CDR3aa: CASSQVWRDRAYEQYF
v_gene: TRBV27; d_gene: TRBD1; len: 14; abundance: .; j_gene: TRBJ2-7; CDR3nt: TGTGCCAGCAGGAAGCCAGGGGGCCCCTACGAGCAGTACTTC; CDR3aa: CASRKPGGPYEQYF
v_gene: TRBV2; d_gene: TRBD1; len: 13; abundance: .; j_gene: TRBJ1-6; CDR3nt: TGTGCCAGCAGGGACAGGGAAGTTTCACCCCTCCACTTT; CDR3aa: CASRDREVSPLHF
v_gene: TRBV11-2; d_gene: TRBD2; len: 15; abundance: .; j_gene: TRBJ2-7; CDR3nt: TGTGCCAGCAGCTTGATAGCGGGGACCCCCTACGAGCAGTACTTC; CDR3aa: CASSLIAGTPYEQYF
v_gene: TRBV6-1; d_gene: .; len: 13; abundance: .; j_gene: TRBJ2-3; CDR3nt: TGTGCCAGCAGTGAAGACTACACAGATACGCAGTATTTT; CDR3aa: CASSEDYTDTQYF
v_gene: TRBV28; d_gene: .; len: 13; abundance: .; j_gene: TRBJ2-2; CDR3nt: TGTGCCAGCAGAAGACAAGGCACCGGGGAGCTGTTTTTT; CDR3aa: CASRRQGTGELFF
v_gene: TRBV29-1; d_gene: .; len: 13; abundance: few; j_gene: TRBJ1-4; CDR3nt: TGCAGCGTTGGATGGGGGCGCGGTGAAAAACTGTTTTTT; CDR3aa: CSVGWGRGEKLFF
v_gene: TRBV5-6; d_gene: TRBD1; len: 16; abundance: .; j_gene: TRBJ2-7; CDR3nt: TGTGCCAGCAGCTTGGAAGGCAGGGGGCTTTTGGACGAGCAGTACTTC; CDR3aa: CASSLEGRGLLDEQYF
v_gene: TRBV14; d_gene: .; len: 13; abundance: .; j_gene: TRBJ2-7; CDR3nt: TGTGCCAGCAGCCAAGAGACAGACTACGAGCAGTACTTC; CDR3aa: CASSQETDYEQYF
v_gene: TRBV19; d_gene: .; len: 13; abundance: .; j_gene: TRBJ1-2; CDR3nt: TGTGCCAGTAGTTTCGACAGGAACTATGGCTACACCTTC; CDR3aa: CASSFDRNYGYTF
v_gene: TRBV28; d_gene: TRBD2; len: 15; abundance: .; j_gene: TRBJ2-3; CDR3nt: TGTGCCAGCAGCCAGACTAGCGCTGGCACAGATACGCAGTATTTT; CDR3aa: CASSQTSAGTDTQYF
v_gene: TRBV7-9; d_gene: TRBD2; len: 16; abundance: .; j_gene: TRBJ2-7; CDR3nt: TGTGCCAGCAGCTTAAGGGCCGCGGGAGTTCAGGCGCCACAGTACTTC; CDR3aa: CASSLRAAGVQAPQYF
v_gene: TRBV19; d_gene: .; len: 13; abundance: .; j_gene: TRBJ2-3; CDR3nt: TGTGCCAGTAGTGCCTCAAGAGTGGATACGCAGTATTTT; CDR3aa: CASSASRVDTQYF
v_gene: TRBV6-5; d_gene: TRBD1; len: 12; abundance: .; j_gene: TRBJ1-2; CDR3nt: TGTGCCAGCAGTCGGACAGGGGATGGCTACACCTTC; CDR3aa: CASSRTGDGYTF
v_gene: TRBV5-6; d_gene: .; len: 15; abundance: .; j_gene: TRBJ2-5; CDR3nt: TGTGCCAGCAGCCGGCAGGCCAATCTGGGGGGGACCCAGTACTTC; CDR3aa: CASSRQANLGGTQYF
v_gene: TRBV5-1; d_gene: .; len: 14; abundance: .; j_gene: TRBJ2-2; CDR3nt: TGCGCCAGCACCTCGGACAGTATCACCGGGGAGCTGTTTTTT; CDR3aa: CASTSDSITGELFF
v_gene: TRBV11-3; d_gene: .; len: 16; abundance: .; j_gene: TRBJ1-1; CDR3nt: TGTGCCAGCAGCCTAGAAGGGGAGGTGGCGAACACTGAAGCTTTCTTT; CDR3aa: CASSLEGEVANTEAFF
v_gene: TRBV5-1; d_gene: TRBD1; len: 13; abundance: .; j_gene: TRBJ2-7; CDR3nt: TGCGCCAGCAGCTCCGGGACAGCTTACGAGCAGTACTTC; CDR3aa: CASSSGTAYEQYF
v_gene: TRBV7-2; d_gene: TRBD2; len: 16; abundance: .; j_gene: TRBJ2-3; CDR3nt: TGTGCCAGCAGCCGAATAGCGGGAGGGCCGACAGATACGCAGTATTTT; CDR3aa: CASSRIAGGPTDTQYF
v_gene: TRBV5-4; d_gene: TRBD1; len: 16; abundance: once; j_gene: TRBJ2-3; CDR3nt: TGTGCCAGCAGCTTGCCTGGGACAGGGAGCACAGATACGCAGTATTTT; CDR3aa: CASSLPGTGSTDTQYF
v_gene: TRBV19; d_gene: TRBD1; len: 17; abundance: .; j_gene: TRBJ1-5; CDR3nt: TGTGCCAGTAGCGCCGGGACAGGGGGCGAAGGCAATCAGCCCCAGCATTTT; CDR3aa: CASSAGTGGEGNQPQHF
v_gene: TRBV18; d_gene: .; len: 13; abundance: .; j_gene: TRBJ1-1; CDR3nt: TGTGCCAGCTCAAGACTCCGGGACACTGAAGCTTTCTTT; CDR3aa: CASSRLRDTEAFF
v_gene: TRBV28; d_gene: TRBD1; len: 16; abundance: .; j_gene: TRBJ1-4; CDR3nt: TGTGCCAGCAGCTCAACTCCGGGACAGAGTAATGAAAAACTGTTTTTT; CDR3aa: CASSSTPGQSNEKLFF
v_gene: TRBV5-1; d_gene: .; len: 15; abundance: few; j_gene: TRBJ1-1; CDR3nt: TGCGCCAGCAGCTCCCAGACACCTTTGAACACTGAAGCTTTCTTT; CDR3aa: CASSSQTPLNTEAFF
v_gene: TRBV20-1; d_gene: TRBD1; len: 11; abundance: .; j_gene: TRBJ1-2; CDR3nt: TGCAGTGCTTACAGGGGGCGCAGCTACACCTTC; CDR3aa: CSAYRGRSYTF
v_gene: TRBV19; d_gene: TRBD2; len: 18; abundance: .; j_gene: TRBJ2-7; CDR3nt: TGTGCCAGCCAGTACAGGGTAACGGGACTAGCGGGTTCCTACGAGCAGTACTTC; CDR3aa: CASQYRVTGLAGSYEQYF
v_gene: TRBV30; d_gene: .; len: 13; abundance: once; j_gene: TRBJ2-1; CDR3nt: TGTGCCTGGAATCCCACAGGGGCGGGAGAGCAGTTCTTC; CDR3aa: CAWNPTGAGEQFF
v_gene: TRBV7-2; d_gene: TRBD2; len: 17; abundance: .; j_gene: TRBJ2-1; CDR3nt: TGTGCCAGCAGGTACGGGTCTGGCGGGAGAAGTCACAATGAGCAGTTCTTC; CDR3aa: CASRYGSGGRSHNEQFF
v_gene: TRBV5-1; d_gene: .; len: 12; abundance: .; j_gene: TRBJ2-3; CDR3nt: TGCGCCAGCAGCTTAAGGGAGGAAACGCAGTATTTT; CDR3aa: CASSLREETQYF
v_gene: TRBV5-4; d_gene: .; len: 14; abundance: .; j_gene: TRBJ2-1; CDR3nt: TGTGCCAGCAGCTTCTCGGGGTCTTACAATGAGCAGTTCTTC; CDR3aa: CASSFSGSYNEQFF
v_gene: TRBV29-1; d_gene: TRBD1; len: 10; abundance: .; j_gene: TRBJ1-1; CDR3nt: TGCAGCGCCCACAGGGGGGAAGCTTTCTTT; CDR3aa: CSAHRGEAFF
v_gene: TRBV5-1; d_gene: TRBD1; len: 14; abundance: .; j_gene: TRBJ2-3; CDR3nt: TGCGCCAGCAGCTTCCGGACAGGGCCAGATACGCAGTATTTT; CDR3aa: CASSFRTGPDTQYF
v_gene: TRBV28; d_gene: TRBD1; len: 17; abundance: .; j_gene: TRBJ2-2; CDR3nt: TGTGCCAGCAGTTTACAGACAGGGCTCCGGGTATCTGGGGAGCTGTTTTTT; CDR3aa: CASSLQTGLRVSGELFF
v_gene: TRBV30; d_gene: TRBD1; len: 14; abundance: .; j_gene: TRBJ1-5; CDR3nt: TGTGCCTGCGGGGGGACAGGGCCCAATCAGCCCCAGCATTTT; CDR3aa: CACGGTGPNQPQHF
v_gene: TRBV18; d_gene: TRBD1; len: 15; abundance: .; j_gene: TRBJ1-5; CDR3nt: TGTGCCAGCTCAGCCGGGACAGGGGGAAATCAGCCCCAGCATTTT; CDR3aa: CASSAGTGGNQPQHF
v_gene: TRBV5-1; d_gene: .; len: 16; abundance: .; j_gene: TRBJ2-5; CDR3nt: TGCGCCAGCAGCTTCGATATCGGGGAGGCAGGAGAGACCCAGTACTTC; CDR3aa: CASSFDIGEAGETQYF